One T cell receptor (beta chain) is described in this entry. The specificity of this receptor is unknown. No clone much larger than this one lies a single base away; base qualities are absent. These data are taken from a study of CD8 T cells in Susac syndrome (dated by TCRdb to between 2017 and 2020). As for the study more broadly: Repertoire sequencing was used to test whether CD8+ T cell activation and differentiation in Susac syndrome was antigen driven. Clonality of the CD8+ T cell repertoire was compared between eleven to twelve healthy donors, some 14 Susac syndrome patients and fewer than 16 multiple sclerosis patients.

Broader findings and caveats from the paper: The number of individuals in the TCR sequencing and HLA analysis was recognized as being relatively small.

The junction shows trimming of 7 bases on V and 6 bases on J, and the gene matches do not reach 8 bases of it. CDR1 and CDR2, per the germline V gene (reference sequence), are DFQATT and SNEGSKA. Counted from cysteine to phenylalanine, this CDR3 has 13 amino acids. The only DNA kept is the CDR3, 39 bases in frame from the first base. Peripheral blood CD8+ and CD4+ T cells from healthy donors, Susac syndrome patients and multiple sclerosis patients were profiled using high-throughput TCR beta sequencing. Multiple sclerosis controls were treatment-naive patients with stable or active relapsing-remitting disease fulfilling revised McDonald criteria. Bulk CD8+ and CD4+ T cells were purified by magnetic negative isolation, whereas CD8+ TEMRA cells were enriched by FACS. Blood was drawn into EDTA tubes, processed within 24 hours, and PBMCs were isolated by density gradient centrifugation. PBMCs intended for TCR sequencing were cryopreserved in liquid nitrogen and thawed later in a water bath at 37 degrees C. Purity of sorted or isolated CD4+, CD8+ and CD8+ TEMRA cells was at least 90%.

RNA was extracted with the RNeasy kit and roughly 0.5 to 1 ug was reverse transcribed using random hexamers. TCR beta CDR3 regions were amplified with the immunoSEQ multiplex PCR assay covering 54 Vbeta and 13 Jbeta segments. To correct PCR amplification bias, a synthetic template baseline was used for both primer optimization and computational correction. The paper's processing steps were these. Only productive sequences were kept, with reads annotated to V, D and J genes according to IMGT and analyzed in immunoSEQ Analyzer. Clonality was computed as one minus Shannon entropy normalized by log2 of the number of productive unique sequences. For each patient and control, public and private clones were evaluated within the 100 most prevalent clones. A clone was defined as Susac-specific if it was absent from the healthy and MS cohorts, from roughly 980 published viral clones and from other ImmuneACCESS disease sequences. Through fastp at Q25 and MiXCR, TCRdb rebuilt clones from the public reads, retaining in-frame beta chains. Each CDR3 protein gets just one entry, which takes the most common genes and DNA from the rows behind it. The V and J calls were not made by the authors but by TCRdb's processing. This sample lists approximately 300,000 distinct CDR3 sequences; approximately 85% were detected once. The ten largest clonotypes hold roughly 0.21% of the sample.

The chain links TRBV20-1 with TRBJ2-3; TRBD1 fits 9 bases in the junction. Material for sequencing was CD8+ T cells from PBMCs. This clonotype was sampled from a human donor with multiple sclerosis. The DNA sequence is as follows: TGCAGTGAGAGGGACAGGGCCTACGATACGCAGTATTTT. Translated, it reads CSERDRAYDTQYF.